The T cell receptor beta chain under discussion was sequenced for a study of sequential checkpoint blockade in melanoma. Overall study: Arm A got nivolumab then ipilimumab; arm B the reverse, 1:1. Each arm's sequence ended with maintenance nivolumab.

Documented treatment: randomized to nivolumab then ipilimumab (arm A) or the reverse (arm B). No patient had prior DNA-damaging chemotherapy. Live CD3+CD8+ CD19− CD56− cells were sorted from PBMCs. V shed 8 bases, J shed 8 bases, and the junction held 5 bases outside the gene matches. The CDR3 extends over 11 amino acids. Germline assignment: CDR1 SGHNT and CDR2 YYREEE (reference sequence). In this sample, this clone turned up a few times. Generated by immunoSEQ multiplex PCR, the TCRdb table keeps only in-frame clones and is missing some. The table records 7,000 to 8,500 clones, 50% to 75% of them present only once.

This receptor was obtained from a human donor with melanoma. The chain uses TRBV5-4 and TRBJ1-2; 8 bases are shared with TRBD1. This material consisted of CD8+ T cells sorted from blood (inferred from file names), taken from a patient given nivolumab and ipilimumab in sequence. CDR3 amino acids: CASWTGIGYTF. CDR3 sequence (DNA): TGTGCCAGTTGGACAGGGATCGGCTACACCTTC.